The 20 T cell receptor beta chains given below trace back to one sample, sequenced in a study of cytomegalovirus exposure and HLA in healthy donors. TCRdb keeps only in-frame clones here, not all; method: immunoSEQ multiplex PCR. The sample lists roughly 90,000 clones; roughly 92% were seen once. Sequenced: PBMCs. Source of these receptors: a woman aged 25 to 39 in good health and CMV-seropositive.

This chain uses TRBV28 with TRBJ2-1; 10 positions match TRBD1. The CDR3 covers 16 residues. J was trimmed by 4 bases and V by 6 bases; bases with no gene match: 9. CDR1 and CDR2 from the germline V gene are MDHEN and SYDVKM. CDR3 sequence reads: CASSMHGTGAYNEQFF. Written as DNA, the CDR3 is TGTGCCAGCAGCATGCACGGGACAGGGGCATACAATGAGCAGTTCTTC. Full variable domain (remainder filled in from reference TRBV28 and TRBJ2-1): DVKVTQSSRYLVKRTGEKVFLECVQDMDHENMFWYRQDPGLGLRLIYFSYDVKMKEKGDIPEGYSVSREKKERFSLILESASTNQTSMYLCASSMHGTGAYNEQFFGPGTRLTVL.

This sequence joins TRBV5-6 and TRBJ1-2; possible D gene TRBD1, 5 bases. This CDR3 is built from 13 residues. CDR1 is SGHDT, CDR2 YYEEEE, per germline. Trimming pared 4 bases from V and 5 bases from J, leaving 12 bases between. The chain's CDR3 is CASSGTEIYGYTF. The CDR3 DNA reads TGTGCCAGCAGCGGGACTGAAATTTATGGCTACACCTTC.

This clone has only a few counts. The chain is built from TRBV6-1 and TRBJ2-3; TRBD2 aligns across 12 bases. From germline, CDR1 is MNHNS and CDR2 SASEGT. Trimming took 8 bases from V and 0 from J; bases not matched to a gene: 3. CDR3 size: 15 residues. The CDR3 spells CASAGLAGSTDTQYF. CDR3 bases: TGTGCCAGCGCCGGACTAGCGGGGAGCACAGATACGCAGTATTTT.

This sequence joins TRBV6-5 and TRBJ2-3; 11 bases line up with TRBD2. Germline CDR1 and CDR2: MNHEY and SVGAGI. The CDR3 runs 15 residues. V shed 5 bases, J shed 2 bases, and the junction held 3 bases outside the gene matches. CDR3 sequence (DNA): TGTGCCAGCAGTAGGGGACTAGCGGACACAGATACGCAGTATTTT. Protein product: CASSRGLADTDTQYF.

The rearrangement links TRBV5-1 to TRBJ1-1, with D perhaps TRBD1 (5 bases). This CDR3 contains 16 residues. CDR1 and CDR2 (germline): SGHRS, YFSETQ. Trimming cost V 3 bases and J 1 base, with 16 bases left between them. The chain's CDR3 is CASSYGTSGQNTEAFF. In nucleotides, the CDR3 is TGCGCCAGCAGCTACGGGACTTCTGGGCAGAACACTGAAGCTTTCTTT. Based on the CDR3 plus reference TRBV5-1 and TRBJ1-1, the full variable domain is KAGVTQTPRYLIKTRGQQVTLSCSPISGHRSVSWYQQTPGQGLQFLFEYFSETQRNKGNFPGRFSGRQFSNSRSEMNVSTLELGDSALYLCASSYGTSGQNTEAFFGQGTRLTVV.

The rearrangement joins TRBV4-1 to TRBJ1-4; D uncertain. The CDR3 is made up of 15 amino acids. Trimming stripped 1 base from V and 0 bases from J, with 6 bases between. The V gene's germline CDR1 is MGHRA and CDR2 YSYEKL. CDR3 sequence: CASSQVGSTNEKLFF. In DNA, the CDR3 is TGCGCCAGCAGCCAAGTCGGGTCAACTAATGAAAAACTGTTTTTT.

V and J are TRBV7-2 and TRBJ2-2; 8 nucleotides line up with TRBD2. The germline V gene has CDR1 SGHTA and CDR2 FQGNSA. Losses at the gene ends were 0 bases for V and 0 bases for J; bases not matched to a gene: 3. The CDR3 loop spans 17 amino acids. The CDR3 DNA sequence: TGTGCCAGCAGCTTAGCTAGCGGGGCTGCGAACACCGGGGAGCTGTTTTTT. Translating it yields CASSLASGAANTGELFF.

The chain has TRBV27 and TRBJ2-5; TRBD2 agrees at 14 bases. Trimming removed 5 bases from V and 5 bases from J; junction bases left unmatched: 7. The CDR3 is made up of 16 amino acids. The germline gives CDR1 MNHEY, CDR2 SMNVEV (reference sequence). The CDR3 loop reads CASSPRLAGGPETQYF. The DNA for the CDR3 is TGTGCCAGCAGTCCCAGACTAGCGGGAGGGCCGGAGACCCAGTACTTC.

The CDR3 reads CASSGRQGAETQYF. Here the CDR3 DNA reads TGTGCCAGCAGCGGAAGACAGGGGGCAGAGACCCAGTACTTC. The chain uses TRBV7-9 and TRBJ2-5; 10 bases map to TRBD1. The V gene's germline CDR1 is SEHNR and CDR2 FQNEAQ (reference sequence). V lost 5 bases to trimming and J lost 4 bases; unmatched junction nucleotides: 4. The CDR3 consists of 14 residues.

J is TRBJ2-5 and V is TRBV14; TRBD1 matches 7 bases. This CDR3 comprises 14 residues. CDR1 is SGHDN, CDR2 FVKESK, per germline. Losses at the gene ends were 5 bases for V and 3 bases for J; bases not matched to a gene: 6. CDR3 sequence: CASSSFTGEETQYF. The CDR3 DNA reads as TGTGCCAGCAGCTCCTTTACAGGGGAAGAGACCCAGTACTTC.

V is TRBV5-1 and J is TRBJ2-3; D not certain. Germline V gene data show CDR1 as SGHRS and CDR2 as YFSETQ. The CDR3 extends over 15 amino acids. V was trimmed by 0 bases and J by 3 bases, leaving 11 bases between them. The CDR3, as DNA: TGCGCCAGCAGCTTGGTGCCCCACGGGACAGATACGCAGTATTTT. This sequence encodes CASSLVPHGTDTQYF.

V is TRBV28 and J is TRBJ2-4; tentatively, D is TRBD1 (7 bases). Trimming took 6 bases from V and 5 from J, leaving 14 bases between them. CDR3 length: 14 amino acids. Germline assignment: CDR1 MDHEN and CDR2 SYDVKM. Here the CDR3 reads CASSPGGLQNIQYF. As DNA, the CDR3 is TGTGCCAGCAGCCCAGGGGGGCTACAAAACATTCAGTACTTC. Based on the CDR3 plus reference TRBV28 and TRBJ2-4, the full variable domain is DVKVTQSSRYLVKRTGEKVFLECVQDMDHENMFWYRQDPGLGLRLIYFSYDVKMKEKGDIPEGYSVSREKKERFSLILESASTNQTSMYLCASSPGGLQNIQYFGAGTRLSVL.

This chain joins TRBV6-6 and TRBJ2-1; 7 positions match TRBD1. Germline V gene lookup returns CDR1 MNHNY and CDR2 SVGAGI (reference sequence). CDR3 length: 14 amino acids. With V trimmed by 2 bases and J by 3 bases, 1 base remained unmatched. The CDR3, as DNA: TGTGCCAGCAGTTACGGGACAGACTACAATGAGCAGTTCTTC. Protein sequence: CASSYGTDYNEQFF.

The rearrangement joins TRBV21-1 to TRBJ2-7; the table's TRBD2 call for D was not verified on the DNA. TRBV21-1 is classified as a pseudogene. The CDR3 extends over 17 amino acids. The CDR3 DNA reads TGTGCCAGCAGCAAACACACTAGACGGATTAAGGTCTTCGAGCAGTACTTC. Protein product: CASSKHTRRIKVFEQYF.

The chain couples TRBV9 to TRBJ2-7; 12 bases are shared with TRBD2. CDR1 and CDR2 from the germline V gene are SGDLS and YYNGEE. This CDR3 spans 15 amino acids. The trim removed 0 bases at V and 4 bases at J, leaving 2 bases unmatched. The CDR3 nucleotides are TGTGCCAGCAGCGTAGGTCTAGCGGGAGGGTACGAGCAGTACTTC. Translated: CASSVGLAGGYEQYF. Using reference TRBV9 and TRBJ2-7 for the parts outside the CDR3, the full variable domain is DSGVTQTPKHLITATGQRVTLRCSPRSGDLSVYWYQQSLDQGLQFLIQYYNGEERAKGNILERFSAQQFPDLHSELNLSSLELGDSALYFCASSVGLAGGYEQYFGPGTRLTVT.

The chain uses TRBV9 and TRBJ2-3, with D maybe TRBD1 (6 bases). The germline V gene has CDR1 SGDLS and CDR2 YYNGEE. Trimming removed 3 bases at V and 0 bases at J, with 17 bases between. The CDR3 is made up of 17 amino acids. CDR3 sequence: CASSADFPGASTDTQYF. CDR3 in DNA: TGTGCCAGCAGCGCCGACTTCCCAGGGGCTAGCACAGATACGCAGTATTTT.

CDR3 coding DNA: TGTGCCAGTAGTACTACCTTTTACAATGAGCAGTTCTTC. Translation gives CASSTTFYNEQFF. This sequence joins TRBV19 and TRBJ2-1; no definite D call. V was trimmed by 4 bases and J by 4 bases, leaving 8 bases between them. The germline V gene has CDR1 LNHDA and CDR2 SQIVND (reference sequence). The CDR3 runs to 13 residues. Drawing the rest from reference TRBV19 and TRBJ2-1, the complete variable domain is DGGITQSPKYLFRKEGQNVTLSCEQNLNHDAMYWYRQDPGQGLRLIYYSQIVNDFQKGDIAEGYSVSREKKESFPLTVTSAQKNPTAFYLCASSTTFYNEQFFGPGTRLTVL.

V and J are TRBV10-2 and TRBJ2-2; 7 nucleotides align to TRBD2. The CDR3 is 15 residues long. Germline V gives CDR1 WSHSY, CDR2 SAAADI. J gave up 0 bases and V 3 bases, and 1 base lay outside the gene matches. CDR3 protein: CASSELATNTGELFF. The CDR3 region has the DNA TGCGCCAGCAGTGAACTAGCGACGAACACCGGGGAGCTGTTTTTT.

The CDR3: CASSTGTAASGANVLTF. CDR3 in DNA: TGTGCCAGCAGCACCGGGACTGCCGCCTCTGGGGCCAACGTCCTGACTTTC. V and J are TRBV5-8 and TRBJ2-6, with D maybe TRBD2 (6 bases). Trimming took off 4 bases at V and 0 bases at J, with 14 bases between the two ends. Germline CDR1 and CDR2: SGHTS and YDEGEE. CDR3 size: 17 residues.

CDR3 residues: CAWSVRVRGKTEAFF. The CDR3 DNA reads TGTGCCTGGAGTGTTCGAGTCAGGGGGAAAACTGAAGCTTTCTTT. The V gene is TRBV30, the J gene TRBJ1-1, with TRBD1 matching over 7 bases. Trimming cost V 0 bases and J 5 bases; bases outside gene matches: 9. The CDR3 is 15 residues long. In germline, CDR1 is GTSNPN, CDR2 SVGIG (reference sequence).